The clone carrying this T cell receptor beta chain was counted only a few times. Its specificity is unknown. Healthy Caucasian donors formed the entire cohort. Germline CDR1 and CDR2: MDHEN and SYDVKM. The length of the CDR3 is 11 residues. The germline V and J ends were trimmed by 6 bases and 3 bases, with 3 bases remaining between them. The sample originates from a study of identical twins. Points from the study as a whole: Invariant populations such as MAIT and iNKT cells could partly muddle zero-insertion analyses. Twin-shared out-of-frame alpha sequences were enriched for low generation probability.

A universal primer site was created by template switching, with the cDNA bearing unique molecular identifiers. TCRdb used MiXCR to reprocess the 5' RACE reads, holding one entry per CDR3 protein. The sample lists under 350,000 distinct CDR3 sequences, roughly 9.7% occurring once. The same data also went into a second study, on yellow fever vaccine responses in identical twins.

The sequence came from a woman in her late teens or twenties in good health. The chain carries TRBV28 and TRBJ1-3; the D is unclear. The sample taken for sequencing was CD8+ T cells sorted from blood. CDR3 in amino acids: CASSVGNTIYF. CDR3 DNA: TGTGCCAGCAGCGTTGGAAACACCATATATTTT.